Listed below are T cell receptor beta chains from one sample, sequenced in a study of shared clonotypes between healthy human individuals. Sequenced by immunoSEQ multiplex PCR; TCRdb stores in-frame clones only, minus some. The sample lists about 2.4 million clones, around nine tenths occurring once. Sample: naive CD4+ T cells sorted from blood. These receptors were taken from a man aged 18 to 35 in good health. The CDR3 runs from the conserved cysteine through the conserved F or W. The D gene is left open where the match is weak. Expanded clones get a size class; other rows say once, few or many, or leave the size out.

clone_size	v_call	cdr3_length	j_call	d_call	cdr3_aa	cdr3_nt
-	TRBV2	15	TRBJ2-1	TRBD2	CASIAGASGYNEQFF	TGTGCCAGCATAGCGGGGGCCTCCGGGTACAATGAGCAGTTCTTC
-	TRBV7-8	16	TRBJ1-6	-	CASSAQGGGNNSPLHF	TGTGCCAGCAGCGCCCAGGGCGGGGGTAATAATTCACCCCTCCACTTT
-	TRBV5-1	14	TRBJ2-7	-	CASSLVVGPYEQYF	TGCGCCAGCAGCTTGGTTGTGGGCCCCTACGAGCAGTACTTC
-	TRBV28	14	TRBJ2-1	-	CASSSGSPSDEQFF	TGTGCCAGCAGTTCCGGCTCTCCTTCCGATGAGCAGTTCTTC
-	TRBV27	14	TRBJ1-2	TRBD1	CASSPLQGYYGYTF	TGTGCCAGCAGTCCCTTACAGGGGTACTATGGCTACACCTTC
-	TRBV5-1	15	TRBJ1-2	-	CASRPTQGGNYGYTF	TGCGCCAGCAGACCTACTCAGGGTGGGAACTATGGCTACACCTTC
-	TRBV5-1	16	TRBJ2-7	TRBD1	CASSVTPGQGAREQYF	TGCGCCAGCAGCGTGACGCCGGGACAGGGGGCGCGGGAGCAGTACTTC
-	TRBV29-1	15	TRBJ2-7	TRBD1	CSVEEMGRGLGEQYF	TGCAGCGTTGAAGAAATGGGCAGGGGGCTAGGCGAGCAGTACTTC
few	TRBV9	13	TRBJ2-3	-	CASSVPSTDTQYF	TGTGCCAGCAGCGTCCCTAGCACAGATACGCAGTATTTT
-	TRBV10-3	17	TRBJ1-6	-	CAISESKGSSYNSPLHF	TGTGCCATCAGTGAGTCTAAAGGGAGCTCCTATAATTCACCCCTCCACTTT
-	TRBV4-3	16	TRBJ2-1	-	CASSQDITSRYNEQFF	TGCGCCAGCAGCCAAGATATAACTAGTCGGTACAATGAGCAGTTCTTC
once	TRBV7-8	14	TRBJ1-1	-	CASSPGTGRAEAFF	TGTGCCAGCAGCCCCGGGACCGGGAGGGCTGAAGCTTTCTTT
-	TRBV5-4	14	TRBJ1-1	-	CASSWGGGDGEAFF	TGTGCCAGCAGCTGGGGAGGTGGGGACGGTGAAGCTTTCTTT
-	TRBV10-3	13	TRBJ1-2	-	CAITVQENYGYTF	TGTGCCATCACCGTACAGGAGAACTATGGCTACACCTTC
once	TRBV19	14	TRBJ1-4	TRBD1	CASRMTGVDEKLFF	TGTGCCAGTAGGATGACAGGGGTGGATGAAAAACTGTTTTTT
-	TRBV18	15	TRBJ2-7	-	CASSPGQVGGYEQYF	TGTGCCAGCTCACCAGGGCAAGTTGGGGGCTACGAGCAGTACTTC
-	TRBV5-1	13	TRBJ2-1	TRBD1	CASSPGGGNEQFF	TGCGCCAGCAGCCCAGGGGGCGGCAATGAGCAGTTCTTC
-	TRBV6-6	15	TRBJ2-7	TRBD2	CASSGARTSGYEQYF	TGTGCCAGCAGTGGGGCTCGGACTAGCGGATACGAGCAGTACTTC
-	TRBV2	14	TRBJ2-5	-	CASSDLGGQETQYF	TGTGCCAGCAGTGACCTAGGGGGACAAGAGACCCAGTACTTC
-	TRBV25-1	13	TRBJ1-2	TRBD1	CASSGTGVYGYTF	TGTGCCAGCAGTGGGACAGGGGTCTATGGCTACACCTTC
-	TRBV2	13	TRBJ2-3	TRBD1	CATGTGGTDTQYF	TGTGCCACCGGGACAGGGGGAACAGATACGCAGTATTTT
-	TRBV15	14	TRBJ2-3	TRBD1	CATSGQGLTDTQYF	TGTGCCACCTCCGGACAGGGGTTGACAGATACGCAGTATTTT
-	TRBV30	13	TRBJ1-5	-	CAWRGGSNQPQHF	TGTGCCTGGAGAGGGGGTAGCAATCAGCCCCAGCATTTT
-	TRBV28	16	TRBJ2-1	TRBD2	CASRFTSGTIGDEQFF	TGTGCCAGCAGGTTTACTAGCGGGACAATCGGCGATGAGCAGTTCTTC
-	TRBV7-2	14	TRBJ1-2	-	CASSLVGQGYGYTF	TGTGCCAGCAGCTTAGTCGGGCAGGGCTATGGCTACACCTTC
once	TRBV5-1	14	TRBJ2-5	-	CASSLAGDKETQYF	TGCGCCAGCAGCTTGGCCGGGGACAAAGAGACCCAGTACTTC
-	TRBV6-1	16	TRBJ1-3	-	CASSERIGSSGNTIYF	TGTGCCAGCAGTGAACGGATAGGAAGCTCTGGAAACACCATATATTTT
once	TRBV27	16	TRBJ1-4	-	CASKGGASRVNEKLFF	TGTGCCAGCAAAGGTGGGGCGTCCAGGGTTAATGAAAAACTGTTTTTT
-	TRBV5-8	16	TRBJ1-2	-	CASSLTGISNPYGYTF	TGTGCCAGCAGCTTAACCGGGATTAGTAATCCCTATGGCTACACCTTC